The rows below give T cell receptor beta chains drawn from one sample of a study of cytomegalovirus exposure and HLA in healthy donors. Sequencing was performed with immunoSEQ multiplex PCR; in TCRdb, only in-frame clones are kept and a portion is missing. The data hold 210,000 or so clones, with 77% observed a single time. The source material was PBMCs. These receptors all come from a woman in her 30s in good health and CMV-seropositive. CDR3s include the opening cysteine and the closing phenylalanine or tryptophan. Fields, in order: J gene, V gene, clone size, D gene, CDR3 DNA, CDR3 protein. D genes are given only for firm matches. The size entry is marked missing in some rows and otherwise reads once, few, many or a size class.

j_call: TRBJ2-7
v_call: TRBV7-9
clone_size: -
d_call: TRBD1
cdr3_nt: TGTGCCAGCAGCTTTGGACAGGGTTTTAACGAGCAGTACTTC
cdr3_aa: CASSFGQGFNEQYF

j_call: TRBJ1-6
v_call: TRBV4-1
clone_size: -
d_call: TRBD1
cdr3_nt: TGCGCCAGCAGCCAAGATGGGACAGAAATAGCAAATAATTCACCCCTCCACTTT
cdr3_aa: CASSQDGTEIANNSPLHF

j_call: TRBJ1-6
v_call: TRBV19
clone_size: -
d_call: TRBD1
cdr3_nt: TGTGCCAGTAGGAGAACGGGACAGGGGGAATCACCCCTCCACTTT
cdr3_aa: CASRRTGQGESPLHF

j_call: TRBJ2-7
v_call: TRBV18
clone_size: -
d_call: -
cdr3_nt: TGTGCCAGCTCACCAAGCGCAGGGAATGACGAGCAGTACTTC
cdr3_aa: CASSPSAGNDEQYF

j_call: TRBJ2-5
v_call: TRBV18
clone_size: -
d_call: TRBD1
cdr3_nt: TGTGCCAGCTCACCACCGTACAGGGGAGAGACCCAGTACTTC
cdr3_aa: CASSPPYRGETQYF

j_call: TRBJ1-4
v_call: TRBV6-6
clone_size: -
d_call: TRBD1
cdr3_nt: TGTGCCAGCAGTTACTTCCGGGACAGTAATGAAAAACTGTTTTTT
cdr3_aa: CASSYFRDSNEKLFF

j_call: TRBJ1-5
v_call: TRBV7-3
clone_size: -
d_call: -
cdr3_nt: TGTGCCAGCAGCTTAAGTGGCAGTAGCAATCAGCCCCAGCATTTT
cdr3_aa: CASSLSGSSNQPQHF

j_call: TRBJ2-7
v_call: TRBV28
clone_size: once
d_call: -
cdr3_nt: TGTGCCAGCAGGGACGGAGGGTCCTACGAGCAGTACTTC
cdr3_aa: CASRDGGSYEQYF

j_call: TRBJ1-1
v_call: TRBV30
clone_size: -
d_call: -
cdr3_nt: TGTGCCTGGGGGGGCGTTGGAGCTTTCTTT
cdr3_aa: CAWGGVGAFF

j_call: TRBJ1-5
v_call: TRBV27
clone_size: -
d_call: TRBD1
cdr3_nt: TGTGCCAGCAGGTGTGACAGGGGCTATAGCAATCAGCCCCAGCATTTT
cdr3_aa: CASRCDRGYSNQPQHF

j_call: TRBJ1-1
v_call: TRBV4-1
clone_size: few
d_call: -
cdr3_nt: TGCGCCAGCAGCCAAGTAACAGGAAAAACTGAAGCTTTCTTT
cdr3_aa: CASSQVTGKTEAFF

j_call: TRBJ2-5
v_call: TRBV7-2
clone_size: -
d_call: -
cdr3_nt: TGTGCCAGCAGCTTAGCGCGACAGCTTCAACTGCCAGAGACCCAGTACTTC
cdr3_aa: CASSLARQLQLPETQYF

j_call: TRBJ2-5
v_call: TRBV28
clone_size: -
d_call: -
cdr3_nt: TGTGCCAGCAGGCCCGGGAACCCGTACCAAGAGACCCAGTACTTC
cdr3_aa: CASRPGNPYQETQYF

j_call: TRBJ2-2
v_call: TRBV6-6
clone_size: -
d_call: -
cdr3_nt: TGTGCCAGCAGTTACCTAGCATACACCGGGGAGCTGTTTTTT
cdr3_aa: CASSYLAYTGELFF

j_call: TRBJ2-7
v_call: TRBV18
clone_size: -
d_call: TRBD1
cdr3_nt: TGTGCCAGCTCACCAGACAGGGCTGGCGAGCAGTACTTC
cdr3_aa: CASSPDRAGEQYF

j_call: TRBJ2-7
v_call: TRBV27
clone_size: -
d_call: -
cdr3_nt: TGTGCCAGCAGTACACTCTATTTGGGCAAGCCCTACGAGCAGTACTTC
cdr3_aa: CASSTLYLGKPYEQYF

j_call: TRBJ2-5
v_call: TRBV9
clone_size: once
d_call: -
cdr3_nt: TGTGCCAGCAGCGTAGGGTTAGCGGCGCATCAAGAGACCCAGTACTTC
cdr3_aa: CASSVGLAAHQETQYF

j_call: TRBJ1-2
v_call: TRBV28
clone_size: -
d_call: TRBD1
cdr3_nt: TGTGCCAGCAGTTCCACAGGGGGCGCAAACTATGGCTACACCTTC
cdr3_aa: CASSSTGGANYGYTF

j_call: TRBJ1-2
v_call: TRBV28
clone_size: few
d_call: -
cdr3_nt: TGTGCCAGCAGTTTGGCCCCCCTCGGCTACACCTTC
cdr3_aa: CASSLAPLGYTF

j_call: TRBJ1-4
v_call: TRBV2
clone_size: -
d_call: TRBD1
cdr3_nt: TGTGCCAGCAGTCAGGGGGATGAAAAACTGTTTTTT
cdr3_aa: CASSQGDEKLFF

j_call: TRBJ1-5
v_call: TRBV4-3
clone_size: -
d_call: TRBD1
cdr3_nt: TGCGCCAGCAGCCCGACAGGGGGCTTAAATCAGCCCCAGCATTTT
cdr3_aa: CASSPTGGLNQPQHF

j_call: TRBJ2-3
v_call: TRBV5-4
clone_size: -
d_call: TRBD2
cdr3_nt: TGTGCCAGCAGCCGGAGCGGGAGGGGATACGCAGATACGCAGTATTTT
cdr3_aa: CASSRSGRGYADTQYF

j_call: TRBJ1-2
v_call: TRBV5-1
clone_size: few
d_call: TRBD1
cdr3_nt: TGCGCCAGCAGCGGAAGGACAGGGGGGTCCTATGGCTACACCTTC
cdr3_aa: CASSGRTGGSYGYTF